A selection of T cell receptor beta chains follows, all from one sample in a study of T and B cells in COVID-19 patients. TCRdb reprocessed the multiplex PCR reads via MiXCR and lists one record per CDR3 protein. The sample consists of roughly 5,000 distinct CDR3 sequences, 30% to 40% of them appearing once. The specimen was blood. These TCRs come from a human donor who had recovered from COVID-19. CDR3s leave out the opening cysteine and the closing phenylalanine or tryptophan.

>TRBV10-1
ASSGTYTDTQY
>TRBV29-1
SVRFGTGSSYEQY
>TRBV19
ASSFSTVYGYT
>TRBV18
ASSPTGNQPQH
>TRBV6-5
ASRLRDSYEQY
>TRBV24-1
ATSVRGLANTGELF
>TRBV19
ASSLGQGAFREQF
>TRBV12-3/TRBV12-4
ASSPGSYEQY
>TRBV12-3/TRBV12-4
ASSPSNPYNEQF
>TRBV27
ASSQWAGGSYEQY
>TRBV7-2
ASSLGERREQF
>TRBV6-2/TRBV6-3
ASSAGLAGSDTHY
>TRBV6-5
ASSYSPGGMTEAF
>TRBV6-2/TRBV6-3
ASSYSLPYNEQF
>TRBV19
ASSPGERTYNEQF
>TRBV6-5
ASSYGPTTPGTQY
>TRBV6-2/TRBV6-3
ASSYGSSSYNEQF
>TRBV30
AWSVGDFSGNTIY
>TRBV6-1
ASLSGSTDTQY
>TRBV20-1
SAAGGRAAHEQF
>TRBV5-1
ASNRDSLGEQF
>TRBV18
ASSPGGSYNEQF
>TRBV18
ASSPRGSGSNDEQY
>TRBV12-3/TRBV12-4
ASSLGIPDTQY
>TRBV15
ATSRDGGSGANVLT
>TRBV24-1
ATSPGQGNYNEQF
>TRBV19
ASIDRGRIYEQY
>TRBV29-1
SVEDSLGYEQY
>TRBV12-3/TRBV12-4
ASSIRTGARHEQY
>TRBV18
ASSPVTGRENIQY
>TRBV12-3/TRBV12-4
ASSSTAYQETQY
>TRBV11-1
ASSTRDRGHHGYT
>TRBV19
ASSIVGQGGHEQY
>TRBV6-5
ASGPEPYEQY
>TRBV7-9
ASSLDSTYEQY
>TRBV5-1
ASRHQSPTGRGDTQY
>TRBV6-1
ASSLFRSENEQF
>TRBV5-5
ASSRGGKETQY
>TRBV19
ASSPGTPGNPQF
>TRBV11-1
ASSWDFTDTQY
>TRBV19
ASSITGSSYNEQF
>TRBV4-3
ASSQEEGTGANVLT
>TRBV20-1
SARDPGNRAYNEQY
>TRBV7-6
ASSLAFGTSGKNEQF
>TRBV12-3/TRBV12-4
ASSRSGRNTGELF